The sequence of this T cell receptor (beta chain) was determined in a study of human T cells and chemical hapten exposure listed by TCRdb under 2021. For the study in its entirety: For sensitization, 2% DPC in acetone was applied to a 2 cm by 2 cm area of upper inner arm skin. This study followed changes in the peripheral blood TCR repertoire in vivo during primary and secondary sensitization of alopecia patients to the hapten diphenylcyclopropenone (DPC). Patch testing was done on the upper back using Finn chambers containing 0.01% DPC, and results were scored after 6 days according to International Contact Dermatitis Research Group standards. Most of the patients in the cohort were female, and the cohort covered alopecia areata with under or over 50% scalp involvement, alopecia totalis and alopecia universalis. Blood samples were taken from patients before sensitization (week 0) and then at 2, 6 and about 24 weeks after DPC sensitization. Blood for TCR sequencing was provided by twenty-nine alopecia patients at one to four time points (pre-sensitization, 2, 6 and 24 weeks). Throughout the approximately 26-week study period, patients were also given weekly therapeutic DPC doses on the scalp. The libraries were sequenced as a pool, and the TCR yield per sample differed mostly because of small variations in library volumes within the pool. The research as a whole found: The number of PT1 expanded TCRs positively correlated with patch test score, significant at thresholds 8, 16 and 32 but not 4. Compared with pre-sensitization or healthy control sets, expanded TCRs formed significantly more large CDR3 similarity clusters, which is consistent with antigen-driven responses. Repeated subsampling changed both the strength of the expansion versus patch-test correlation and the threshold at which that correlation became significant. DPC sensitization did not change how many TCRs were above 1 in 1000 frequency, and no evidence was found of alterations in global repertoire structure. Because every patient had alopecia, a presumed autoimmune disease, the patients' immune response might differ from that of healthy individuals.

In light of the paper, this sample's time point label describes: patch test 3, about 24 weeks after DPC sensitization. The sample's treatment or condition, from its label and the paper: therapeutic diphenylcyclopropenone sensitization with weekly scalp DPC. At every patch-test visit, the blood draw took place before the patch test was put on. Patients were considered eligible if aged 18 to 70, diagnosed with alopecia and deemed suitable for DPC therapy, and patients were excluded if pregnant. Total RNA was extracted from unfractionated whole blood collected in Tempus Blood RNA tubes. Library prep was done by RACE. The sample was run on a NextSeq 500. Library preparation attached unique molecular identifiers to individual cDNA molecules for quantitative, reproducible TCR counting. Both TCR alpha and TCR beta chains were sequenced from each blood RNA sample. Under the source paper's analysis protocol: The median number of TCRs per sample was approximately 96,000, ranging from about 20,000 to 690,600. The Decombinator software suite was used to annotate the V, J and CDR3 of the TCR reads. Every sample was subsampled to the same number of TCRs (28,000) for the PS versus PT1 abundance plots. TCRs were defined as expanded if absent before sensitization and observed at least eight times at the 2-week time point. Through fastp at Q25 and MiXCR, TCRdb rebuilt clones from the public reads, retaining in-frame beta chains. Rows are unified per CDR3 protein, each entry keeping the most common DNA and genes. These V and J calls rely on TCRdb rather than the paper's analysis. The sample contains about 82,000 distinct CDR3 sequences, around 13% of them found a single time. Roughly 6% of the sample is taken by the ten largest.

This clonotype showed up just a few times. Its antigen remains undetermined. No per-base quality is available; no much larger clone lies one base away. This receptor was obtained from a woman in her fifties or sixties with alopecia areata. Some clones in this sample may be carry-over from other donors' samples. This sample comprised whole blood, obtained in connection with sensitization to the hapten diphenylcyclopropenone (DPC).

This receptor has the CDR3 CASSPGLINSPLHF. The DNA is TGCGCCAGCAGCCCAGGACTGATCAATTCACCCCTCCACTTT. The V and J genes are TRBV5-1 and TRBJ1-6; there is no confident call for the D gene. The junction shows trimming of 4 bases on V and 7 bases on J, plus 12 bases between the germline ends. From the cysteine up to the phenylalanine, the CDR3 has a length of 14 residues. CDR3 DNA only is kept here, 42 bases in frame from base 1. In the germline V gene, CDR1 corresponds to SGHRS and CDR2 to YFSETQ.